This T cell receptor beta chain is drawn from a study of blood T cell repertoires in COVID-19. Clones were sequenced by immunoSEQ multiplex PCR, and TCRdb holds only the in-frame ones, with some missing. The data contain under 60,000 clones, over 80% of them singletons. Seattle patient enrollment occurred during active infection, with longitudinal follow-up thereafter. This clone came up once. This clonotype was obtained from a man aged 30-40 years with COVID-19, enrolled during active disease. Source material: peripheral blood.

CDR3 nucleotide sequence: TGTGCCAGCCTTCGGGTGGCCTATGGCTACACCTTC. Translated: CASLRVAYGYTF. The chain carries TRBV25-1 and TRBJ1-2; D not resolved. Germline V lookup: CDR1 MGHDK, CDR2 SYGVNS. V was pared by 8 bases and J by 4 bases, with 11 bases between. CDR3 length: 12 residues.